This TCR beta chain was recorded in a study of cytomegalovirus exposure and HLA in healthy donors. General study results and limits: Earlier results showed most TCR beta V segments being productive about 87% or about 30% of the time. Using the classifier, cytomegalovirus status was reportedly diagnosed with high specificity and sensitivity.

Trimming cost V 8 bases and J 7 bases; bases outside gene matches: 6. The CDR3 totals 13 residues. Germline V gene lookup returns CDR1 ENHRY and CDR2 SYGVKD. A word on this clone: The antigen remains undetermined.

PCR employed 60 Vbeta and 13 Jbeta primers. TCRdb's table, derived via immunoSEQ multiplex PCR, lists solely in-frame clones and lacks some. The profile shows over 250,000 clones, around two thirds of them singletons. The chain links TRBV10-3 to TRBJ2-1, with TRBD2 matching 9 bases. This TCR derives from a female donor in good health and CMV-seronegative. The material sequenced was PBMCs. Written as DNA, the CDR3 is TGTGCCATCGGGCGGGAGGGCCTTAATGAGCAGTTCTTC. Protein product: CAIGREGLNEQFF.